This note documents a single TCR beta chain sequence. Its antigen is as yet unknown. In germline, CDR1 is SQVTM, CDR2 ANQGSEA. The CDR3 totals 17 residues. The junction had 20 bases not matched to a gene; V was cut back by 5 bases and J by 6 bases. Whole-study results and caveats: The larger-cohort validation was restricted to a single TCR beta V-J rearrangement rather than whole repertoires. Tumor memory CD4+ T cell TCR gene usage was found to cluster with blood and lymph node memory CD4+ cells and with lymph node naive CD4+ cells.

After constant-region reverse-primer amplification, full-length variable regions underwent semi-nested PCR with Nested Universal Primer A. MiXCR, applied by TCRdb to the 5' RACE reads, yields one record per CDR3 protein. In the table there are about 61,000 distinct CDR3 sequences, almost 30% of which are singletons. CD25-based Treg depletion was applied to purified naive CD4+ T cells. Sequences were obtained from tumor-infiltrating naive CD4+ T cells sorted from the breast tumor. Subset defined: naive CD4+ T cells, CD4+CD45RA+CD25-. The V gene is TRBV29-1, the J gene TRBJ1-1, with 8 positions matching TRBD1. This clonotype originated in a female donor with breast cancer. The CDR3 region is CSVPGVVAGGSLAEAFF. The CDR3 DNA reads TGCAGCGTTCCGGGGGTGGTGGCAGGGGGCTCGTTGGCTGAAGCTTTCTTT.